The rows below give T cell receptor beta chains drawn from one sample of a study of T cells in localized non-small cell lung cancer. Using immunoSEQ multiplex PCR, the repertoire was profiled, and TCRdb retains in-frame clones only, with some absent. The repertoire includes around 79,000 clones, around three quarters of them detected once, and 15% to 20% sits in the top ten. The specimen was PBMCs, collected before any cancer treatment. The receptors shown here come from a man aged 40 to 70 with stage II squamous cell lung carcinoma. Both conserved end residues are part of each CDR3. Fields, in order: V gene, D gene, J gene, CDR3 protein. The D gene is left open where the match is weak.

>TRBV19|-|TRBJ2-5
CASSQSSRGHVGETQYF
>TRBV18|-|TRBJ2-3
CASSPRLTDTQYF
>TRBV29-1|-|TRBJ2-6
CSVVGRGNSGANVLTF
>TRBV9|-|TRBJ1-2
CASSVRGRGYTF
>TRBV7-9|TRBD2|TRBJ2-1
CASSPPGREGSYNEQFF
>TRBV6-5|-|TRBJ2-3
CASSYAGLTDTQYF
>TRBV7-7|TRBD1|TRBJ2-1
CASSPESGRGSGEQFF
>TRBV19|-|TRBJ2-5
CASSMNADPQETQYF
>TRBV18|TRBD2|TRBJ2-1
CASSRGKTGGGYNEQFF
>TRBV11-2|TRBD1|TRBJ1-2
CASSPRDRENF
>TRBV9|TRBD2|TRBJ2-1
CASSPRQGGSGANEQFF
>TRBV4-3|-|TRBJ1-1
CASSAQEQGQAFF
>TRBV10-3|TRBD2|TRBJ2-1
CAIRRTSGDNEQFF
>TRBV5-1|-|TRBJ1-1
CASSLKVYGNTEAFF
>TRBV7-9|TRBD1|TRBJ2-7
CASSGGTGGPYEQYF
>TRBV6-6|TRBD1|TRBJ1-3
CASSYQNRGPGNTIYF
>TRBV7-9|TRBD2|TRBJ2-7
CASGTITYEQYF
>TRBV5-1|-|TRBJ1-1
CASSPEGNTEAFF
>TRBV18|-|TRBJ1-2
CASSRTDASGYTF
>TRBV7-9|-|TRBJ2-7
CASSGGGEQYF
>TRBV6-1|-|TRBJ1-1
CASMGALLAFF
>TRBV30|-|TRBJ1-3
CAWSNGDSGNTIYF
>TRBV30|TRBD1|TRBJ2-7
CAWSYRGLRANEQYF
>TRBV2|-|TRBJ2-7
CASSVGEQYF
>TRBV19|TRBD1|TRBJ1-1
CASKRQGIGAEAFF
>TRBV29-1|-|TRBJ2-7
CSVEFSGRTGYYEQYF
>TRBV19|-|TRBJ1-1
CASSISSYTEAFF
>TRBV4-1|-|TRBJ2-2
CASRPGGTGELFF
>TRBV9|TRBD2|TRBJ2-1
CASSEAGGREQFF
>TRBV30|-|TRBJ2-4
CAWSVQPLAKNIQYF
>TRBV10-3|TRBD1|TRBJ2-7
CAISESQDRRYEQYF
>TRBV5-1|-|TRBJ1-1
CASSQGTFGYTEAFF
>TRBV28|TRBD1|TRBJ1-5
CASRNYRGLNQPQHF
>TRBV28|TRBD2|TRBJ2-2
CASSSSGRAGTGELFF
>TRBV18|-|TRBJ1-2
CASSPPAGRRASGGYTF